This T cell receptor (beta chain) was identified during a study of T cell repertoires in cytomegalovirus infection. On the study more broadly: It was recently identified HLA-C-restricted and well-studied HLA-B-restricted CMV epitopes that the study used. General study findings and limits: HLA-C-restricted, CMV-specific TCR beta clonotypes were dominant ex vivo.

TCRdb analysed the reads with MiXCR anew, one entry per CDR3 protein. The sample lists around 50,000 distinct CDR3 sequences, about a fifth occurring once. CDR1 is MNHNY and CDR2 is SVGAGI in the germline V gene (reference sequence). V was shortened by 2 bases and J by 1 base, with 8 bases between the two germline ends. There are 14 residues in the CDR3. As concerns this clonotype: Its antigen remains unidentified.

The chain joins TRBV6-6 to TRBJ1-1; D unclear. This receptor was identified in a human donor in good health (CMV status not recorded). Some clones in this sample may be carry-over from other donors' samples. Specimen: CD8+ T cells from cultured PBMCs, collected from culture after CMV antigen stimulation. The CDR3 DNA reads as TGTGCCAGCAGTTACGTTCAGTCGAACACTGAAGCTTTCTTT. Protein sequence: CASSYVQSNTEAFF.